These T cell receptor beta chains were read from a single sample in a study of blood T cell repertoires in COVID-19. The data were produced by immunoSEQ multiplex PCR, yet TCRdb's version contains in-frame clones alone and is incomplete. The data show tens of thousands of clones, roughly 71% seen once. Sequenced input: peripheral blood. These receptors all come from a woman in her forties or fifties with active or convalescent COVID-19. Both conserved end residues are part of each CDR3. For some rows the clone size is stated as once, few or many, or as a class when expanded; others skip it.

J,size,V,CDR3
TRBJ2-1,-,TRBV7-3,CASPRTRRGGKNEQFF
TRBJ1-1,-,TRBV6-1,CASSEFFWRPSNTEAFF
TRBJ2-2,-,TRBV24-1,CATRTGSGTGELFF
TRBJ2-1,-,TRBV5-1,CASQGPRFNEQFF
TRBJ1-4,-,TRBV3-1/TRBV3-2,CASSRTGGGEKLFF
TRBJ1-5,-,TRBV12-5,CASGLVYGRLFNQPQHF
TRBJ2-2,-,TRBV6-2/TRBV6-3,CASSRGNTGELFF
TRBJ1-4,-,TRBV3-1/TRBV3-2,CASSRRGANEKLFF
TRBJ1-3,-,TRBV5-1,CASSLILPTGFSGNTIYF
TRBJ2-7,-,TRBV29-1,CSATTSGIYEQYF
TRBJ2-1,-,TRBV9,CASSLRGTSGYTEQFF
TRBJ2-5,few,TRBV2,CASNLRGGHQETQYF
TRBJ2-1,-,TRBV5-5,CASSPGGAGFGYNEQFF
TRBJ2-4,-,TRBV19,CASSIGTGYGKNIQYF
TRBJ2-3,-,TRBV7-2,CASSGRTSGRIDTQYF
TRBJ2-1,-,TRBV7-2,CASSLKLASGVNEQFF
TRBJ2-7,-,TRBV24-1,CATSDSTGTGLHEQYF
TRBJ2-3,few,TRBV2,CASSTDRGRTDTQYF
TRBJ2-4,once,TRBV24-1,CATSDSKAVAKNIQYF
TRBJ2-3,-,TRBV6-1,CASSDRGWKEVDTQYF
TRBJ1-2,-,TRBV24-1,CATGGEGKENYGYTF
TRBJ1-2,-,TRBV19,CASTRGAYGYTF
TRBJ1-2,few,TRBV10-3,CASRQGLNYGYTF
TRBJ2-2,-,TRBV11-1,CASSRDRTNTGELFF
TRBJ1-2,-,TRBV7-2,CASSPRRWTENYGYTF
TRBJ2-3,-,TRBV7-2,CASSLRLALGSTDTQYF
TRBJ1-2,few,TRBV2,CASSVGQTSHGYTF
TRBJ2-3,-,TRBV5-8,CASSFLAGATGTDTQYF
TRBJ1-2,-,TRBV6-2/TRBV6-3,CASSYRGGYGYTF
TRBJ1-1,-,TRBV9,CASSVAVNTEAFF
TRBJ2-1,once,TRBV14,CAGYRGTSSYNEQFF
TRBJ1-2,-,TRBV28,CASSYGRGAYGYTF
TRBJ2-1,-,TRBV24-1,CATSDPSGGLNEQFF
TRBJ2-5,-,TRBV9,CASSVDPRGETQYF
TRBJ2-1,-,TRBV1,CTSSQDQTSGDFNEQFF
TRBJ1-6,few,TRBV14,CASSQDPYGEGAPLHF
TRBJ2-2,-,TRBV7-2,CASSGSPGRTGELFF
TRBJ2-1,-,TRBV23-1,CASSQSRQREGVDNEQFF
TRBJ2-1,-,TRBV24-1,CATSVRGETRDYNEQFF
TRBJ1-2,-,TRBV7-8,CASSRGQGAGGYTF
TRBJ2-5,-,TRBV29-1,CSVDQQGSFQETQYF
TRBJ2-4,-,TRBV5-4,CASSGQNKNIQYF
TRBJ1-1,-,TRBV24-1,CATSGGGANTEAFF
TRBJ2-3,-,TRBV18,CASSPRRTDTQYF
TRBJ2-7,-,TRBV30,CAWVGPDSYEQYF
TRBJ2-1,few,TRBV27,CASSARSEQFF
TRBJ1-2,-,TRBV7-2,CASTVDSYGYTF
TRBJ1-6,few,TRBV19,CASSRRGERNSPLHF
TRBJ1-1,-,TRBV6-1,CASSDGGEATEAFF
TRBJ2-1,few,TRBV9,CASSVLSGNEQFF
TRBJ2-5,-,TRBV2,CASTGGETQYF
TRBJ2-1,few,TRBV29-1,CSVKQGNNEQFF
TRBJ1-2,-,TRBV4-3,CASSQVFRDGYTF
TRBJ2-5,few,TRBV7-8,CASSLLSSGGTETQYF
TRBJ2-7,-,TRBV2,CASQGAPGEQYF
TRBJ1-1,few,TRBV6-6,CASSVKTGTENTEAFF
TRBJ1-4,-,TRBV6-5,CASRPLAGINEKLFF
TRBJ1-6,-,TRBV27,CASSSTSDRGRSPLHF
TRBJ2-7,-,TRBV20-1,CSASGQVTSYEQYF